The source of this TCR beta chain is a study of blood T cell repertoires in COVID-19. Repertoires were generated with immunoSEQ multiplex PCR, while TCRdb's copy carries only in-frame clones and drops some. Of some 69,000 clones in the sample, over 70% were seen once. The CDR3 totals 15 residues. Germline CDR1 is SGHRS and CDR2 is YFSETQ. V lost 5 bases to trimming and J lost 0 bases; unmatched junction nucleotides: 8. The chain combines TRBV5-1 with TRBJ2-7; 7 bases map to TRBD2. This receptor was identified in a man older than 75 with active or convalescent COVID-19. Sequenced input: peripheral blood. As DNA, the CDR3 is TGCGCCAGCAGTTTGAACGGGGGGAGCTCCTACGAGCAGTACTTC. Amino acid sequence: CASSLNGGSSYEQYF.